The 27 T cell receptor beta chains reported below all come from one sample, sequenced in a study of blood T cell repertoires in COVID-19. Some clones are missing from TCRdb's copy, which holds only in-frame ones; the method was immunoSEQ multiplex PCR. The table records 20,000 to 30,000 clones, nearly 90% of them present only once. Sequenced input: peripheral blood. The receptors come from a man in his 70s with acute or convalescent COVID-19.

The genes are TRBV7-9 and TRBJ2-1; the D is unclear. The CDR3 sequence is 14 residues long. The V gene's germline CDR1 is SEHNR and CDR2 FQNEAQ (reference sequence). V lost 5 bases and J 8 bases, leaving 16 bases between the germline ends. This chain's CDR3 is CASSPPSNFDEQFF. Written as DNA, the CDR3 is TGTGCCAGCAGCCCCCCCAGTAATTTCGATGAGCAGTTCTTC.

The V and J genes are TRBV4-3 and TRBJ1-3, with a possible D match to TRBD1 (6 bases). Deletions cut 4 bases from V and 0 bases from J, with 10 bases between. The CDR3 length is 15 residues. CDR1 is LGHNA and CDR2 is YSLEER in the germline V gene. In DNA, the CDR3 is TGCGCCAGCAGCCGGGACACGGTCTCTGGAAACACCATATATTTT. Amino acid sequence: CASSRDTVSGNTIYF.

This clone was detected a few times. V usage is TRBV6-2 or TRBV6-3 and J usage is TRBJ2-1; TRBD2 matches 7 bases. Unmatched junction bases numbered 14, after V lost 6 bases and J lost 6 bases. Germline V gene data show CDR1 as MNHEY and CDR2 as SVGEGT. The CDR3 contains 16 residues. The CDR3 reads CASSLRGAGLGNEQFF. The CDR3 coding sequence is TGTGCCAGCAGCCTCCGGGGAGCGGGATTGGGCAATGAGCAGTTCTTC.

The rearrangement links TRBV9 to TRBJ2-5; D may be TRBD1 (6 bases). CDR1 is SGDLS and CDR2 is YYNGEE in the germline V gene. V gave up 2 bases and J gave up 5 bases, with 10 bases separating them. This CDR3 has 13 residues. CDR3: CASSVQRGETQYF. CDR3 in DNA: TGTGCCAGCAGCGTCCAAAGGGGGGAGACCCAGTACTTC.

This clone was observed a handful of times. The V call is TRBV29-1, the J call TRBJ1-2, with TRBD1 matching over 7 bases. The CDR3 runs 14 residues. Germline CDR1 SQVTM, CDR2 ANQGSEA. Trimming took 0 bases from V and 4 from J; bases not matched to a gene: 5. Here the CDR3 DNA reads TGCAGCGTTGAAGATAACACAGGGGTCTATGGCTACACCTTC. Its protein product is CSVEDNTGVYGYTF.

The CDR3 bases are TGTGCCAGTAGTCCAATTGGGGGGGCATCAGATCAGCCCCAGCATTTT. As protein: CASSPIGGASDQPQHF. The chain has TRBV19 and TRBJ1-5, with D possibly TRBD1 on 6 matching bases. The V gene's germline CDR1 is LNHDA and CDR2 SQIVND (reference sequence). V lost 5 bases and J 5 bases, leaving 19 bases between the germline ends. This CDR3 comprises 16 residues.

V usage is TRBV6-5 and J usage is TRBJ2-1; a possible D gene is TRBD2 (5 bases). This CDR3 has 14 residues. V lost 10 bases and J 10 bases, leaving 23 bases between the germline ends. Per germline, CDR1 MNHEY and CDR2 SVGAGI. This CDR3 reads CATAFLAPDEEQFF. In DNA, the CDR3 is TGTGCCACCGCTTTTTTAGCGCCAGACGAAGAGCAGTTCTTC.

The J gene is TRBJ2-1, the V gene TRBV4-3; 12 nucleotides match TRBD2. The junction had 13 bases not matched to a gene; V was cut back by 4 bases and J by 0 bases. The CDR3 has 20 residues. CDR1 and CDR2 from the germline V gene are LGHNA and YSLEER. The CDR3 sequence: CASSRRTLAGGASSYNEQFF. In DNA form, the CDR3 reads TGCGCCAGCAGCCGGAGGACACTAGCGGGAGGAGCGAGCTCCTACAATGAGCAGTTCTTC.

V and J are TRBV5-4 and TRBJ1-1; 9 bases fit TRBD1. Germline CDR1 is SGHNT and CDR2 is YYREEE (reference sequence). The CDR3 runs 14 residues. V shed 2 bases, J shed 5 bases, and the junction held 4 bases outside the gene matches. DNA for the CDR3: TGTGCCAGCAGCTTACCGACAGGGGGGACTGAAGCTTTCTTT. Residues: CASSLPTGGTEAFF.

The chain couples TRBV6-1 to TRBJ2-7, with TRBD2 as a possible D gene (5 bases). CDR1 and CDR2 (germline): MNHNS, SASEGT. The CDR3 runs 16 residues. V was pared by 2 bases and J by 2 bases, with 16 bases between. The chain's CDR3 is CASSEYGGGSPYEQYF. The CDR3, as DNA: TGTGCCAGCAGTGAATATGGCGGAGGAAGCCCCTACGAGCAGTACTTC.

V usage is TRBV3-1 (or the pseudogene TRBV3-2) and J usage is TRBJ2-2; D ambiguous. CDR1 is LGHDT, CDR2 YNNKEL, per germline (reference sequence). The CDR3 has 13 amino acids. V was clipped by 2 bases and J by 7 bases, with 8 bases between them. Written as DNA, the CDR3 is TGTGCCAGCAGCCAACTTAGAGGCGGGGAGCTGTTTTTT. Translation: CASSQLRGGELFF.

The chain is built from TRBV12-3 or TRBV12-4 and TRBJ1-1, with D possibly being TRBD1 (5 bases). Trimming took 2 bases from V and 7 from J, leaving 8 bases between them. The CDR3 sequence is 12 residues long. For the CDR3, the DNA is TGTGCCAGCAGTTTAATAGGGGTTGAAGCTTTCTTT. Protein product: CASSLIGVEAFF.

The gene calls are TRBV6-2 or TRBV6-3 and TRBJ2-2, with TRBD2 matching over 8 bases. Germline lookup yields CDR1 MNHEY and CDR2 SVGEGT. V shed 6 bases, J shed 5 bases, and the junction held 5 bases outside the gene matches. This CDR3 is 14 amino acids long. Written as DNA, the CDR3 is TGTGCCAGCAGCCGGACTAGCAGGACCGGGGAGCTGTTTTTT. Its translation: CASSRTSRTGELFF.

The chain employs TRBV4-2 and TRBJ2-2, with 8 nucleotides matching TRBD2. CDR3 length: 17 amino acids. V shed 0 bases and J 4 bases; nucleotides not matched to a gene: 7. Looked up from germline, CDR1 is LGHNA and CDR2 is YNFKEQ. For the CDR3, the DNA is TGTGCCAGCAGCCAAGACTGGGCGGGAGGATCCACCGGGGAGCTGTTTTTT. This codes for CASSQDWAGGSTGELFF.

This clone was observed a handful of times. The CDR3 DNA sequence: TGTGCCAGCAGCTTAACAATATCTGTCAGGGATACGCAGTATTTT. The encoded protein is CASSLTISVRDTQYF. The gene calls are TRBV7-3 and TRBJ2-3, with D unclear. Deletions cut 0 bases from V and 6 bases from J, with 13 bases between. The CDR3 is 15 amino acids. Germline lookup yields CDR1 SGHTA and CDR2 FQGTGA. The entire variable domain, with the rest obtained from reference TRBV7-3 and TRBJ2-3, is as follows: GAGVSQTPSNKVTEKGKYVELRCDPISGHTALYWYRQSLGQGPEFLIYFQGTGAADDSGLPNDRFFAVRPEGSVSTLKIQRTERGDSAVYLCASSLTISVRDTQYFGPGTRLTVL.

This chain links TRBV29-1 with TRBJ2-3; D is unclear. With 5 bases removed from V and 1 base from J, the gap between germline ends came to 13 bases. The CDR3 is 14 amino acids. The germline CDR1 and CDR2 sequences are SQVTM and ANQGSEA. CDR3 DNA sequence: TGCAGCGTTCGACTGGGTACGGGCACAGATACGCAGTATTTT. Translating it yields CSVRLGTGTDTQYF.

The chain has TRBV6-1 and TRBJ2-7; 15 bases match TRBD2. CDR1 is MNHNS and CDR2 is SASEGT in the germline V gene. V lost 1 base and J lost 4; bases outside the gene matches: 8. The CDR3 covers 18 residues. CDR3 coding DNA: TGTGCCAGCAGTGAAGGGTATGGACTAGCGGGAGGGTCTTACGAGCAGTACTTC. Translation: CASSEGYGLAGGSYEQYF.

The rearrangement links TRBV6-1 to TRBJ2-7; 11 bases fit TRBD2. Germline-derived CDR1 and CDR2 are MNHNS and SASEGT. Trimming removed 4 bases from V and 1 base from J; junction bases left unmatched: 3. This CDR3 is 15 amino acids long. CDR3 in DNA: TGTGCCAGCAGTGGGCTAGCGGGAGGTTCCTACGAGCAGTACTTC. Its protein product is CASSGLAGGSYEQYF.

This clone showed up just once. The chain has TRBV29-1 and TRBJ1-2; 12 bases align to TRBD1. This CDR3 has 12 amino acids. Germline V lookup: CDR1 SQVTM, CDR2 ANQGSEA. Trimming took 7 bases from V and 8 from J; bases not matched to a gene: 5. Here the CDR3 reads CSAQGTGGGYTF. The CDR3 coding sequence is TGCAGCGCCCAAGGGACAGGGGGCGGCTACACCTTC.

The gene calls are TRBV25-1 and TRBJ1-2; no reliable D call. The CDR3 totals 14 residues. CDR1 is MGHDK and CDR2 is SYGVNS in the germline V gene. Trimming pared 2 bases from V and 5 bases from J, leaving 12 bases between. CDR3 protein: CASSEGIRGYGYTF. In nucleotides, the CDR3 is TGTGCCAGCAGTGAAGGAATCCGAGGATATGGCTACACCTTC.

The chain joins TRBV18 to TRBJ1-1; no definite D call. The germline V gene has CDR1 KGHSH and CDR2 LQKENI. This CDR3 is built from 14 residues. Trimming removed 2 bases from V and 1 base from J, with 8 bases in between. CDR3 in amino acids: CASSPTIENTEAFF. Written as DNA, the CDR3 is TGTGCCAGCTCACCAACCATAGAGAACACTGAAGCTTTCTTT.

CDR3 region: CSVLDREINEQYF. The DNA for the CDR3 is TGCAGCGTATTGGACAGGGAAATCAACGAGCAGTACTTC. The V gene is TRBV29-1, the J gene TRBJ2-7, with 8 bases matching TRBD1. Trimming removed 6 bases from V and 5 bases from J; junction bases left unmatched: 9. Germline loops: CDR1 SQVTM, CDR2 ANQGSEA. The CDR3 length is 13 residues.

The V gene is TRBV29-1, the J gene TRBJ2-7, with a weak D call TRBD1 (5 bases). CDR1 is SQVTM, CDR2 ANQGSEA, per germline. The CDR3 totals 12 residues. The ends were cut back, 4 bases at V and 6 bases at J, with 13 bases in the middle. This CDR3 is CSVGVWGGEQYF. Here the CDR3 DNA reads TGCAGCGTTGGGGTATGGGGCGGCGAGCAGTACTTC.

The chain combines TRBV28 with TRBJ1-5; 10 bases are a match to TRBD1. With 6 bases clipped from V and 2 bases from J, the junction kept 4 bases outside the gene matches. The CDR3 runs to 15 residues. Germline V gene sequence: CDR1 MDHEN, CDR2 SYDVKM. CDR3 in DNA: TGTGCCAGCAGCCGGGACAGGGGAGGCAATCAGCCCCAGCATTTT. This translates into CASSRDRGGNQPQHF. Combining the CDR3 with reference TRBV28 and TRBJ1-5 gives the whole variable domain DVKVTQSSRYLVKRTGEKVFLECVQDMDHENMFWYRQDPGLGLRLIYFSYDVKMKEKGDIPEGYSVSREKKERFSLILESASTNQTSMYLCASSRDRGGNQPQHFGDGTRLSIL.

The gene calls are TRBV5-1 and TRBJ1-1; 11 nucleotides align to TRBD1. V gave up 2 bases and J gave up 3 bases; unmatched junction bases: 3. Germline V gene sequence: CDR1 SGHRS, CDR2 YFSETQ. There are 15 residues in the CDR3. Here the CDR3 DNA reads TGCGCCAGCAGCTTCCTGGGACAGGGGGACACTGAAGCTTTCTTT. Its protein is CASSFLGQGDTEAFF.

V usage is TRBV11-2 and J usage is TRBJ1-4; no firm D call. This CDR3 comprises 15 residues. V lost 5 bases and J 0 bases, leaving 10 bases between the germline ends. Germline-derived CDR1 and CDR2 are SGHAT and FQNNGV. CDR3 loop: CASSVGVATNEKLFF. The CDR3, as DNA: TGTGCCAGCAGCGTAGGAGTGGCAACTAATGAAAAACTGTTTTTT.

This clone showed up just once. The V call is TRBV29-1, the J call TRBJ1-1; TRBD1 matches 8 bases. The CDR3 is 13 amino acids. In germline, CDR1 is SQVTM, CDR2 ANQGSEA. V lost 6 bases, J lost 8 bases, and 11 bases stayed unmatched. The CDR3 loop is CSVRSPGQVEAFF. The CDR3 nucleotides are TGCAGCGTCCGTAGCCCGGGACAGGTAGAAGCTTTCTTT.